This record concerns one T cell receptor (beta chain) sequence. This entry comes from a study of blood T cell repertoires in COVID-19. About the research overall: PBMCs, B-cell-depleted T cells, or T cells were the source of the cDNA or gDNA that made up the material.

Trimming shortened V by 6 bases and J by 0 bases, and 9 bases separated the two germline ends. The CDR3 contains 13 residues. Germline V lookup: CDR1 LNHDA, CDR2 SQIVND (reference sequence). Study processing details: Amplification from reference gene primers served as the basis for estimated nucleated cell counts. Assay used: immunoSEQ multiplex PCR; TCRdb lists only in-frame clones, some missing. V and J calls and clone size are those listed in that table; D and trimming were worked out from the DNA. The sample lists some 48,000 clones; 70% to 85% were seen once. Sequenced input: peripheral blood. The rearrangement links TRBV19 to TRBJ2-7, with D unresolved. This receptor was taken from a human donor in a cohort sampled during active COVID-19. CDR3 in amino acids: CASRPTHSYEQYF. Written as DNA, the CDR3 is TGTGCCAGTAGACCTACCCACTCCTACGAGCAGTACTTC.